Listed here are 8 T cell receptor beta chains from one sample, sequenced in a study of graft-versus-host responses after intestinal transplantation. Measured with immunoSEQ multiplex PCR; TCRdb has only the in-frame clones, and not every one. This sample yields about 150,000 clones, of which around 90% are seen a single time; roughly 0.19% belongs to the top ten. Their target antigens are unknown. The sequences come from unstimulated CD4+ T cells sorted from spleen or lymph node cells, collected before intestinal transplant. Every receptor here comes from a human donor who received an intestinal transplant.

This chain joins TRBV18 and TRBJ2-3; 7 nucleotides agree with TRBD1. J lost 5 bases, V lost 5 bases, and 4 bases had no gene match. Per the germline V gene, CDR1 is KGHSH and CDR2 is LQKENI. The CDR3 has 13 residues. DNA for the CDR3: TGTGCCAGCTCAAAGGGGGCCGGAGATACGCAGTATTTT. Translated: CASSKGAGDTQYF.

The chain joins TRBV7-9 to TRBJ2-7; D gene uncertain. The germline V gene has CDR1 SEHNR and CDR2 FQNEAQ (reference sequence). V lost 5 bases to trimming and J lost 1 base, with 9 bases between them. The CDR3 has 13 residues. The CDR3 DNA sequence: TGTGCCAGCAGCGCCGCACTATCCTACGAGCAGTACTTC. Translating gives CASSAALSYEQYF.

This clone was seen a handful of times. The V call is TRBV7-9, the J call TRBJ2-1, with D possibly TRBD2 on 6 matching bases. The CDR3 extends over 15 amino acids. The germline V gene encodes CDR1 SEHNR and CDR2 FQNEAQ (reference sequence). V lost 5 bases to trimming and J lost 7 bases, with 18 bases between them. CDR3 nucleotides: TGTGCCAGCAGCCCTTTCGCGGGAAGTTGGAATGAGCAGTTCTTC. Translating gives CASSPFAGSWNEQFF.

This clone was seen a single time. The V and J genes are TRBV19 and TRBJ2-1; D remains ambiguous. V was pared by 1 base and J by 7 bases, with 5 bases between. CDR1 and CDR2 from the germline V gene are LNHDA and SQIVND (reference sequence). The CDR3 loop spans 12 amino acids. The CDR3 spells CASSIVKNEQFF. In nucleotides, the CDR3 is TGTGCCAGTAGTATAGTAAAGAATGAGCAGTTCTTC.

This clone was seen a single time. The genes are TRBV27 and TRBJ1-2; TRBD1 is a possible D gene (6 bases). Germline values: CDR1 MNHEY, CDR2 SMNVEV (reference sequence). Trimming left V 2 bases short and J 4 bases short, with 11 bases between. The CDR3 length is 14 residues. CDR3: CASSLRGAVYGYTF. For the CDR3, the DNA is TGTGCCAGCAGTTTACGGGGGGCGGTCTATGGCTACACCTTC.

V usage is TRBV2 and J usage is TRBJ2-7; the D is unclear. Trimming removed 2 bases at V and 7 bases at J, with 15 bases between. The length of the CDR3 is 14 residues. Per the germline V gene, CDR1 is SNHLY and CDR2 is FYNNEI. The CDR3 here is CASSETAQILEQYF. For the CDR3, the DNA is TGTGCCAGCAGTGAAACAGCGCAGATTTTAGAGCAGTACTTC.

The CDR3 DNA sequence: TGTGCCACCCGGGGGGGCAGCACAGATACGCAGTATTTT. Translating it yields CATRGGSTDTQYF. The rearrangement joins TRBV27 to TRBJ2-3; the match to TRBD2 covers 8 bases. The CDR3 length is 13 residues. Trimming cost V 10 bases and J 0 bases; bases outside gene matches: 3. CDR1 is MNHEY and CDR2 is SMNVEV in the germline V gene (reference sequence).

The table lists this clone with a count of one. Here the CDR3 DNA reads TGTGCCAGCAGCTTAGTGGGACTAGCGTCTTTGCGGTCCTACAATGAGCAGTTCTTC. Amino acid sequence: CASSLVGLASLRSYNEQFF. The V and J genes are TRBV11-2 and TRBJ2-1; 10 nucleotides line up with TRBD2. Germline loops: CDR1 SGHAT, CDR2 FQNNGV. The CDR3 contains 19 residues. Unmatched junction bases numbered 10, after V lost 1 base and J lost 1 base. Supplemented by reference TRBV11-2 and TRBJ2-1, the full variable domain reads EAGVAQSPRYKIIEKRQSVAFWCNPISGHATLYWYQQILGQGPKLLIQFQNNGVVDDSQLPKDRFSAERLKGVDSTLKIQPAKLEDSAVYLCASSLVGLASLRSYNEQFFGPGTRLTVL.